This T cell receptor (beta chain) was sequenced during a study of shared clonotypes between healthy human individuals (dated by TCRdb to 2018 to 2021). General notes on the study: The cohort comprised two women and a few men aged 18 to 49 years. The study deeply sequenced blood TCR repertoires of about 5 healthy adults to estimate repertoire size and the extent of clonotype sharing between individuals. Leukapheresis yielded between about 0.9 and 8.9 billion PBMCs per donor. For each donor, three plates each were used for CD4 naive and CD4 memory, two plates were used for CD8 naive, and one plate was used for CD8 memory. To increase sequencing depth and limit assay-specific biases, TCR repertoire library preparation and sequencing were carried out by different laboratories using diverse techniques.

Findings and caveats that apply to the study as a whole: Based on pairwise subsampling, the degree of clonotype sharing among donors was expected to be affected by sequencing depth. When several donors were compared, the shared fraction of clonotypes was around 4.6% for naive CD4, more than 3% for naive CD8, 2% to 2.5% for memory CD4, and 0.4% for memory CD8. Compared with non-shared clonotypes, clonotypes shared by all four sorted-subset donors had higher generation probabilities. Estimated clonotype richness was generally larger for naive than for memory subsets. Because the study included a small number of donors, the genetic and exposure-history diversity represented was limited. Only blood was sampled, and tissue TCR repertoires likely differ from those in blood. Even with the large sequencing depth, rarefaction of the sorted-subset datasets indicated that sequencing was incomplete.

Donors were healthy HIV-negative adults with no recently reported acute infections or vaccinations. All donors were Caucasian adults living in Nashville, Tennessee, USA. CD4+ T cells were enriched by magnetic negative selection, after which naive cells were positively selected on CD45RA and the negative fraction was taken as the memory subset. After blood collection by leukapheresis, PBMCs were isolated using Ficoll-Histopaque density gradient centrifugation and then cryopreserved in the vapor phase of liquid nitrogen. Purity and quantity of every magnetically sorted T cell population were checked by analytical flow cytometry. Genomic DNA was isolated from every sorted fraction and measured by UV absorbance on a Nanodrop 2000c. Using the deep immunoSEQ assay, TCR CDR3 regions were amplified from genomic DNA by multiplex PCR. Extracted genomic DNA from each cell subset was spread evenly across all wells of several immunoSEQ 96-well plates, with each plate serving as a replicate. For sorted subsets, around 0.2 ug genomic DNA, equal to approximately 30,000 T cell genomes, was loaded into each replicate PCR. Purified libraries were measured with a Qubit 3.0 fluorometer, size-checked on a Bioanalyzer 2100, and measured again with the KAPA Library Quantification kit. Every immunoSEQ 96-well plate was sequenced on a dedicated single-read 150-cycle Illumina NextSeq 550 flow cell. Per the original workflow: Because the immunoSEQ output included only junctional sequences and no quality scores, the filtering could not be the same as the filtering used for full-length reads. Sequences were annotated with PyIR, a Python wrapper for IgBLAST v1.9, and V/J genes and CDR3 were assigned using IMGT germline references. Any read was removed if the V/J assignment was weak (E-value above 1e-6), the CDR3 was missing, or the read contained stop codons, out-of-frame junctions, or ambiguous translated residues. V3J clonotypes were defined as sequences sharing the same inferred V gene, J gene, and CDR3 amino acid sequence. The percentage overlap between two repertoires was calculated by dividing the number of shared unique clonotypes by the size of the smaller repertoire. RTK rarefaction, the Chao1 estimator, and Recon v2.1 estimates of unobserved clonotypes were used to assess repertoire richness. Generation probabilities for all TCRbeta clonotypes obtained by the gDNA method from several donors were computed using OLGA. The table comes from immuneACCESS by way of TCRdb, which keeps in-frame sequences with V and J called. Part of the clones is missing from these tables; in studies checked, under half for an unresolved V gene and the rest for unknown reasons. The V and J calls and clone size come from that table; D and trimming were worked out from the DNA. The sample table lists around 2,000,000 clones, 85% to 95% of them with a count of one. The ten largest account for 0.1% to 0.15% of the sample.

CDR1 and CDR2, looked up from the germline V gene (reference sequence), are GTSNPN and SVGIG. The V and J ends are trimmed by 4 bases and 3 bases, leaving 19 bases between them. The CDR3 runs 15 amino acids, cysteine and phenylalanine included. Only CDR3 DNA remains: 45 bases, in frame from the first base. To note about this clone: The specificity of this receptor is unknown. No base quality values were provided; no much bigger clone lies one nucleotide off.

Sequencing was performed on naive CD4+ T cells sorted from blood. What the cell subset or site label conveys for this sample: CD45RA+ positively selected. The source of this sequence is a man between 18 and 35 years old in good health. Here the chain combines TRBV30 and TRBJ2-7; the D segment is perhaps TRBD1 or TRBD2, each sharing 5 matched bases. CDR3 region: CAWTTPGRLNYEQYF. The DNA reads as follows: TGTGCCTGGACTACACCGGGACGCCTGAACTACGAGCAGTACTTC.